This T cell receptor beta chain was recovered during a study of long-term antiretroviral therapy in people with HIV. Turning to the study itself: The earliest samples predate the 2015 immediate-ART recommendation by about a decade.

Running of the v3.0 immunoSEQ assay took place at survey level. Assay used: immunoSEQ multiplex PCR; TCRdb lists only in-frame clones, some missing. The data contain approximately 15,000 clones, approximately 73% of them singletons. The study, taken as a whole, reports: Across all time points, the repertoire was dominated by clones that expanded before ART. Compared with controls, HIV repertoires showed narrower CDR3 length ranges.

The trim removed 3 bases at V and 2 bases at J, leaving 6 bases unmatched. Germline-derived CDR1 and CDR2 are SGHNT and YENEEA. CDR3 length equals 15 residues. About this clone: The antigen is undetermined.

In each sample, about 0.9-10 million cryopreserved PBMC were present before DNA extraction. This specimen consisted of unsorted PBMCs, obtained 3.1 years after starting antiretroviral therapy. This sequence originates from a man in his forties or fifties with HIV. The chain joins TRBV11-3 to TRBJ1-1, with 7 bases aligning to TRBD1. CDR3 coding DNA: TGTGCCAGCAGCTTTCGACAGGGATTTAACACTGAAGCTTTCTTT. This codes for CASSFRQGFNTEAFF.